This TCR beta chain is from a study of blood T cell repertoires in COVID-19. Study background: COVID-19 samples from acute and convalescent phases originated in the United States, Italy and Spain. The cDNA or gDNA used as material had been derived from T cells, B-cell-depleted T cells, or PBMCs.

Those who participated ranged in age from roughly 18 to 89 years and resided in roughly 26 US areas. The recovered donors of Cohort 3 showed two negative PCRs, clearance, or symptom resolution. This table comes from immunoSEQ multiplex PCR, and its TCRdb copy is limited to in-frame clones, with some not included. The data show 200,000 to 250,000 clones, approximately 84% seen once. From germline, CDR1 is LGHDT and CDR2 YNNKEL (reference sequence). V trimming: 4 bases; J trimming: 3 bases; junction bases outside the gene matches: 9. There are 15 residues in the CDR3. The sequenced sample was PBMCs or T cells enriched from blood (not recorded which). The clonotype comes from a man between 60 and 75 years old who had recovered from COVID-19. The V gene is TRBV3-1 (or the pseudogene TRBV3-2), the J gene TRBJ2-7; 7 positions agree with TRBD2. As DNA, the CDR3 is TGTGCCAGCAGCCCCCCCGGGGGGTCGCGCTACGAGCAGTACTTC. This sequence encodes CASSPPGGSRYEQYF.